This TCR beta chain was found in a study of control samples from healthy donors and cancer patients (dated by TCRdb to 2019 to 2021). From the cysteine up to the phenylalanine, the CDR3 has a length of 13 residues. Just CDR3 DNA is preserved here, 39 bases in frame from base 1. Cut back by 5 bases and 7 bases, the V and J ends lie 18 bases apart. From a lookup of the germline V gene (reference sequence), CDR1 and CDR2 are GTSNPN and SVGIG. The library was prepared using the immunoSEQ multiplex PCR assay. This immuneACCESS table, as held by TCRdb, lists in-frame sequences with V and J called but not all clones. Of the missing ones, under half trace to an unresolved V gene in checked studies; the others have no known cause. The sample has roughly 150,000 clones on record, approximately 86% of them singletons. The top ten constitute under 2% of the sample. As to this clone: This clone's antigen is unknown. Per-nucleotide qualities are absent, and no much larger clonotype sits a single base away.

This sequence was found in a man aged 18 to 35 in good health. The chain joins TRBV30 to TRBJ2-7; the D gene is perhaps TRBD1 or TRBD2, as each covers 5 bases. The specimen sequenced was blood. The CDR3 region has the sequence CAWGARMTGEQYF. In nucleotide form, the sequence is TGTGCCTGGGGGGCCAGGATGACGGGGGAGCAGTACTTC. Supplemented by the reference TRBV30 and TRBJ2-7 proteins around the CDR3, the complete variable domain is SQTIHQWPATLVQPVGSPLSLECTVEGTSNPNLYWYRQAAGRGLQLLFYSVGIGQISSEVPQNLSASRPQDRQFILSSKKLLLSDSGFYLCAWGARMTGEQYFGPGTRLTVT.